The rows below give T cell receptor beta chains drawn from one sample of a study of blood T cell repertoires in COVID-19. Using immunoSEQ multiplex PCR, the repertoire was profiled, and TCRdb retains in-frame clones only, with some absent. The sample gives around 110,000 clones, roughly 85% of which show up once; over 2% is in the top ten. The specimen sequenced was peripheral blood. The receptors stem from a man aged 25 to 45 with acute or convalescent COVID-19. Each CDR3 is given with its conserved first and last residue. Each record gives: V gene, D gene, J gene, clone size, CDR3 DNA, CDR3 protein. D genes are given only for firm matches. A clone size is listed for some rows: how often the clone was seen (once, few, many), or a class if it is expanded.

TRBV7-2	TRBD2	TRBJ2-2	-	TGTGCCAGCAGCTTAGGCCCATGGGCGGGGGACGGGGAGCTGTTTTTT	CASSLGPWAGDGELFF
TRBV11-2	TRBD1	TRBJ2-5	-	TGTGCCAGCAGCTTAGGCCTGAGGGGGCTCGAAGAGACCCAGTACTTC	CASSLGLRGLEETQYF
TRBV9	TRBD1	TRBJ2-2	-	TGTGCCAGCAGCGTAGAGTCGGACAGGGGGCGAGGCACCGGGGAGCTGTTTTTT	CASSVESDRGRGTGELFF
TRBV20-1	TRBD1	TRBJ2-7	-	TGCAGTGCTAGTCGTAACCGAGACGATACCGTAGGTAGCCCAGGGGGCGAGCAGTACTTC	CSASRNRDDTVGSPGGEQYF
TRBV19	-	TRBJ1-2	once	TGTGCCAGTCATGGGGGACTCTATGGCTACACCTTC	CASHGGLYGYTF
TRBV30	-	TRBJ1-2	-	TGTGCCTGGAGTGTACAGGGTGACTATGGCTACACCTTC	CAWSVQGDYGYTF
TRBV27	TRBD2	TRBJ2-2	-	TGTGCCAGCAGAACCCGACTAGCGGCGAACACCGGGGAGCTGTTTTTT	CASRTRLAANTGELFF
TRBV30	-	TRBJ2-5	-	TGTGCCTGCCAACAGGAGAGAGAGACCCAGTACTTC	CACQQERETQYF
TRBV5-1	-	TRBJ1-4	-	TGCGCCAGCAGCTTGGAGGGACTCGCAACTAATGAAAAACTGTTTTTT	CASSLEGLATNEKLFF
TRBV18	-	TRBJ2-7	-	TGTGCCAGCTCAGCGGGGGCAAACTACGAGCAGTACTTC	CASSAGANYEQYF
TRBV27	TRBD1	TRBJ1-5	-	TGTGCCAGCAGTTCGACAGGGGTAGTTCAGCCCCAGCATTTT	CASSSTGVVQPQHF
TRBV6-5	TRBD1	TRBJ1-1	-	TGTGCCAGCACTAGGACAGGGAACACTGAAGCTTTCTTT	CASTRTGNTEAFF
TRBV4-3	-	TRBJ2-5	-	TGCGCCAGCAGCCAAGTGACAGGAGAACAAGAGACCCAGTACTTC	CASSQVTGEQETQYF
TRBV6-2/TRBV6-3	-	TRBJ2-1	-	TGTGCCAGCAGTTACGTTGGGGGCTTGTGGAATGAGCAGTTCTTC	CASSYVGGLWNEQFF
TRBV4-1	TRBD2	TRBJ2-3	many	TGCGCCAGCAGTGGGGGGGACACAGATACGCAGTATTTT	CASSGGDTDTQYF
TRBV15	-	TRBJ2-5	-	TGTGCCACCAGCAGAGAACATACAGAGGAGACCCAGTACTTC	CATSREHTEETQYF
TRBV5-1	TRBD2	TRBJ2-1	-	TGCGCCAGCAGCCCGACTAGCGGGGGATACAATGAGCAGTTCTTC	CASSPTSGGYNEQFF
TRBV21-1	-	TRBJ1-1	-	TGTGCCAGCAGCTATACACAGGGTGGGAACACTGAAGCTTTCTTT	CASSYTQGGNTEAFF
TRBV12-5	-	TRBJ1-6	-	TGTGCTAGTGGTCCAGCCGCATCCAGGGCACCCCTCCACTTT	CASGPAASRAPLHF
TRBV7-2	TRBD2	TRBJ2-1	-	TGTGCCAGCAGCTTAGCGCGAGCGGGAGGTGAGCAGTTCTTC	CASSLARAGGEQFF